The present entry profiles one T cell receptor (beta chain) with its context. The authors' processing: From reference gene primer amplification, estimates of nucleated cell counts were derived. Repertoires were generated with immunoSEQ multiplex PCR, while TCRdb's copy carries only in-frame clones and drops some. That table is the source of V, J and clone size, and D and trimming were worked out from the DNA. The table shows tens of thousands of clones, with 82% occurring only once. The data originate from a study of blood T cell repertoires in COVID-19. Study context: Samples taken during acute and convalescent COVID-19 were collected in the United States, Italy and Spain. The cDNA or gDNA used as material had been derived from T cells, B-cell-depleted T cells, or PBMCs.

Germline V gives CDR1 SGHNT, CDR2 YYREEE (reference sequence). The CDR3 consists of 13 residues. The germline V and J ends were trimmed by 0 bases and 8 bases, with 11 bases remaining between them. Source material: peripheral blood. The clonotype comes from a human donor in a cohort sampled during active COVID-19. The chain uses TRBV5-4 and TRBJ1-2, with D perhaps matching TRBD1 (6 bases). In DNA form, the CDR3 reads TGTGCCAGCAGCTTGGTGGGGGCGCGAGGCTACACCTTC. It translates to CASSLVGARGYTF.